This T cell receptor beta chain was identified in a study of shared clonotypes between healthy human individuals. Concerning this clone itself: Its antigen is undetermined.

Libraries were prepared by immunoSEQ multiplex PCR; TCRdb keeps only in-frame clonotypes and omits some of them. The top ten clones hold 0.13% of a sample with around 2.3 million clones, around 95% of them seen once. The CDR3 totals 16 residues. The J segment lost 1 base and the V segment lost 5 bases, leaving 9 bases of the junction unmatched. The germline V gene has CDR1 SGHAT and CDR2 FQNNGV. Whole-study results and caveats: Estimated richness values were generally larger in naive subsets than in memory subsets. Rarefaction showed that sequencing of sorted subsets was incomplete (despite large depth).

The rearrangement links TRBV11-2 to TRBJ2-7, with TRBD2 matching over 9 bases. Input material: naive CD4+ T cells sorted from blood. Subset described: CD45RA+ positively selected. This TCR came from a man aged 18 to 29 in good health. In DNA form, the CDR3 reads TGTGCCAGCAGCCCCGCGGGTAGCGGGGGTTCCTACGAGCAGTACTTC. This translates into CASSPAGSGGSYEQYF.